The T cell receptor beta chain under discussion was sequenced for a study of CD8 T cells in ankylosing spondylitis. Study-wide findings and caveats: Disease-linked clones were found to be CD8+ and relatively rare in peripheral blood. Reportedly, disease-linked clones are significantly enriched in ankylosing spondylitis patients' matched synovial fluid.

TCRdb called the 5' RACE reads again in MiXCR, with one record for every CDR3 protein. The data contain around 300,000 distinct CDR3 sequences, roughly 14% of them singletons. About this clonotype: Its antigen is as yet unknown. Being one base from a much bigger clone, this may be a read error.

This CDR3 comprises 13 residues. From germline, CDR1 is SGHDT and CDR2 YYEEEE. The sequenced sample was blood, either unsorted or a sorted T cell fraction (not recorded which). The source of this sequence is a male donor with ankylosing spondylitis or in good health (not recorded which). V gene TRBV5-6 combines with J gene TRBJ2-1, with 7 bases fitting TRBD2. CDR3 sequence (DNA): TGTACCAGCAGCGGTCTCCGTTCGGGGGGGCAGTTCTTC. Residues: CTSSGLRSGGQFF.